This TCR beta chain was sequenced during a study of T cell changes during pregnancy in multiple sclerosis. The germline V gene has CDR1 LNHDA and CDR2 SQIVND (reference sequence). V was trimmed by 6 bases and J by 2 bases, leaving 16 bases between them. The CDR3 covers 16 residues. The method was immunoSEQ multiplex PCR; TCRdb's version includes in-frame clones alone and lacks a portion of them. The sample lists some 64,000 clones; approximately 90% were seen once. The receptor's source is a female donor in good health, enrolled as a control in a pregnancy study. This material consisted of peripheral blood, taken in the first trimester of pregnancy. The genes are TRBV19 and TRBJ2-2; TRBD1 is a possible D gene (5 bases). The CDR3 sequence: CASSAPQGKNTGELFF. The CDR3 DNA reads as TGTGCCAGTAGCGCACCTCAGGGTAAAAACACCGGGGAGCTGTTTTTT.